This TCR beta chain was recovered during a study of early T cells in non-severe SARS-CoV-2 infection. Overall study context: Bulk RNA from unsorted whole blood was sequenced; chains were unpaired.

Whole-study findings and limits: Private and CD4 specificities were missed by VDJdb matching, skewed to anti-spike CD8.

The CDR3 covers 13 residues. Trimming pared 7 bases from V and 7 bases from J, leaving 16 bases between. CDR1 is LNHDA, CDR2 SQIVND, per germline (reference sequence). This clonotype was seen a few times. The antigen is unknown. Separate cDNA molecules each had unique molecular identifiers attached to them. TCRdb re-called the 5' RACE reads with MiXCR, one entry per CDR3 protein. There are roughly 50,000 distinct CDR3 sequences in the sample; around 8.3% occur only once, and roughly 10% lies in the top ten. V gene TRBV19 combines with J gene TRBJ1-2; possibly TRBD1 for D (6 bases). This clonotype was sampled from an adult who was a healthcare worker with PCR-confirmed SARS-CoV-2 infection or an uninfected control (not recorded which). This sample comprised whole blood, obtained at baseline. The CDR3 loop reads CASTKGGAGGYTF. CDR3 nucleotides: TGTGCCAGTACAAAGGGGGGCGCAGGTGGCTACACCTTC.